The 26 T cell receptor beta chains presented below share a single source sample, sequenced in a study of cytomegalovirus exposure and HLA in healthy donors. The PCR was carried out with 60 Vbeta primers and 13 Jbeta primers. Some clones are missing from TCRdb's copy, which holds only in-frame ones; the method was immunoSEQ multiplex PCR. The sample has about 190,000 clones, 75% to 90% seen once. Sequences were obtained from PBMCs. All receptors derive from a woman between 25 and 40 years old in good health and CMV-seronegative.

The chain is built from TRBV4-1 and TRBJ1-3, with TRBD1 matching 7 bases. In germline, CDR1 is MGHRA, CDR2 YSYEKL. V lost 0 bases to trimming and J lost 8 bases; unmatched junction nucleotides: 4. The CDR3 length is 14 residues. The DNA of the CDR3 is TGCGCCAGCAGCCAAGATAGGGGGCAACACACCATATATTTT. It codes for CASSQDRGQHTIYF.

V and J are TRBV28 and TRBJ1-5; D unclear. This CDR3 has 14 amino acids. V was shortened by 3 bases and J by 3 bases, with 9 bases between the two germline ends. In germline, CDR1 is MDHEN, CDR2 SYDVKM. The chain's CDR3 is CASSLAGLNQPQHF. The CDR3 coding sequence is TGTGCCAGCAGTTTGGCAGGTCTCAATCAGCCCCAGCATTTT.

This chain uses TRBV11-3 with TRBJ1-1; a possible D gene is TRBD1 (6 bases). CDR1 is SGHNT and CDR2 is YENEEA in the germline V gene. This CDR3 is 16 amino acids long. V lost 1 base to trimming and J lost 1 base, with 13 bases between them. This CDR3 reads CASSLGGWTANTEAFF. The CDR3 region has the DNA TGTGCCAGCAGCTTAGGGGGTTGGACAGCGAACACTGAAGCTTTCTTT.

V and J are TRBV6-4 and TRBJ2-1, with D possibly being TRBD1 (6 bases). Trimming shortened V by 4 bases and J by 10 bases, and 11 bases separated the two germline ends. Looked up from germline, CDR1 is MRHNA and CDR2 is SNTAGT. The CDR3 has 12 residues. In nucleotides, the CDR3 is TGTGCCAGCAGTGGACCCGGGACAGAGCAGTTCTTC. Its protein is CASSGPGTEQFF.

This clone was counted only a few times. This chain connects TRBV6-5 to TRBJ2-7; 10 bases align to TRBD2. CDR3 length: 15 residues. V was pared by 4 bases and J by 2 bases, with 5 bases of the junction left unmatched. In germline, CDR1 is MNHEY, CDR2 SVGAGI. The CDR3 DNA sequence: TGTGCCAGCAGTTTAAATAGCGGGGGGCCCTACGAGCAGTACTTC. This codes for CASSLNSGGPYEQYF.

This chain links TRBV5-1 with TRBJ1-2, with D perhaps TRBD1 (5 bases). V lost 0 bases and J 4 bases, leaving 10 bases between the germline ends. CDR3 size: 14 residues. Germline CDR1 reads SGHRS; CDR2 reads YFSETQ. The CDR3 loop is CASSLEGPGYGYTF. CDR3 DNA sequence: TGCGCCAGCAGCTTGGAGGGGCCAGGCTATGGCTACACCTTC.

A few counts support this clone. This CDR3 is CASSVRSGPSTDTQYF. In nucleotides, the CDR3 is TGTGCCAGCAGCGTCAGAAGCGGACCTAGCACAGATACGCAGTATTTT. This chain joins TRBV11-2 and TRBJ2-3; the D gene is possibly TRBD2 (5 bases). Trimming removed 5 bases from V and 0 bases from J, with 15 bases in between. This CDR3 is 16 amino acids long. Germline V gives CDR1 SGHAT, CDR2 FQNNGV.

The chain recombines TRBV6-5 with TRBJ1-3, with D perhaps matching TRBD1 (6 bases). The germline CDR1 and CDR2 sequences are MNHEY and SVGAGI. V lost 11 bases to trimming and J lost 0 bases, with 17 bases between them. This CDR3 contains 15 residues. The CDR3 DNA reads as TGTGCCCAGCGGGGGCGTTGCTGCTCTGGAAACACCATATATTTT. This codes for CAQRGRCCSGNTIYF.

V gene TRBV28 combines with J gene TRBJ2-7; 8 bases are a match to TRBD2. V gave up 2 bases and J gave up 0 bases; unmatched junction bases: 6. Germline V gene sequence: CDR1 MDHEN, CDR2 SYDVKM. This CDR3 comprises 16 residues. CDR3 amino acids: CASSLPTSGSSYEQYF. CDR3 coding DNA: TGTGCCAGCAGTTTACCCACAAGCGGGAGCTCCTACGAGCAGTACTTC. The variable domain in full, with the rest retrieved from reference TRBV28 and TRBJ2-7, is DVKVTQSSRYLVKRTGEKVFLECVQDMDHENMFWYRQDPGLGLRLIYFSYDVKMKEKGDIPEGYSVSREKKERFSLILESASTNQTSMYLCASSLPTSGSSYEQYFGPGTRLTVT.

The V call is TRBV30, the J call TRBJ2-1; D ambiguous. CDR1 and CDR2 (germline): GTSNPN, SVGIG (reference sequence). The CDR3 spans 18 residues. V was clipped by 1 base and J by 0 bases, with 19 bases between them. CDR3 nucleotides: TGTGCCTGGAGTGGCGACTTATACTTCGCGAGCTCCTACAATGAGCAGTTCTTC. Amino acid sequence: CAWSGDLYFASSYNEQFF.

This sequence joins TRBV4-1 and TRBJ1-5, with unresolved D. This CDR3 is built from 14 residues. Germline V gene data show CDR1 as MGHRA and CDR2 as YSYEKL. With 0 bases removed from V and 1 base from J, the gap between germline ends came to 4 bases. The CDR3 sequence is CASSQDESNQPQHF. CDR3 bases: TGCGCCAGCAGCCAAGATGAGAGCAATCAGCCCCAGCATTTT.

CDR3 DNA: TGTGCCACCAAAGGGCGGGAGGCCTCCTACGAGCAGTACTTC. Protein sequence: CATKGREASYEQYF. The chain employs TRBV27 and TRBJ2-7, with 8 bases lining up with TRBD2. The CDR3 covers 14 residues. V dropped 10 bases and J dropped 0; count of bases not matched to a gene: 8. Germline-derived CDR1 and CDR2 are MNHEY and SMNVEV (reference sequence).

Worth noting for this clone: At one end the junction does not follow the germline gene, possibly because of a read error. This rearrangement joins TRBV5-4 to TRBJ2-3; TRBD1 matches 7 bases. This CDR3 is built from 14 residues. Looked up from germline, CDR1 is SGHNT and CDR2 is YYREEE (reference sequence). The CDR3 region has the DNA TGTGCCAGCAGCTCCCAAAGGGGGCCCACGGAAAAACATTTT. This gives the protein CASSSQRGPTEKHF. Variable domain in full (rest from reference TRBV5-4 and TRBJ2-3): ETGVTQSPTHLIKTRGQQVTLRCSSQSGHNTVSWYQQALGQGPQFIFQYYREEENGRGNFPPRFSGLQFPNYSSELNVNALELDDSALYLCASSSQRGPTEKHFGPGTRLTVL.

Written as DNA, the CDR3 is TGCAGCGTTGAAGCTTCTGGAAACACCATATATTTT. It specifies CSVEASGNTIYF. The J gene is TRBJ1-3, the V gene TRBV29-1; D remains unclear. Trimming took 1 base from V and 1 from J, leaving 2 bases between them. This CDR3 region has 12 residues. The germline V gene encodes CDR1 SQVTM and CDR2 ANQGSEA.

This clone was recorded once. The gene calls are TRBV5-6 and TRBJ2-5, with TRBD2 matching 7 bases. V was pared by 0 bases and J by 3 bases, with 2 bases of the junction left unmatched. The CDR3 consists of 14 residues. Germline CDR1 reads SGHDT; CDR2 reads YYEEEE. For the CDR3, the DNA is TGTGCCAGCAGCTTGGGCGGGAGTGAAGAGACCCAGTACTTC. This sequence encodes CASSLGGSEETQYF.

V gene TRBV30 combines with J gene TRBJ2-3; D perhaps matches TRBD2 (7 bases). Germline V gives CDR1 GTSNPN, CDR2 SVGIG (reference sequence). The CDR3 sequence is 15 residues long. V lost 6 bases, J lost 4 bases, and 20 bases lay in between. The CDR3 DNA sequence: TGTGCCTGCCCGAGGGGGGGGGCCATGGCAGATACGCAGTATTTT. Encoded protein: CACPRGGAMADTQYF.

In this sample, this clone turned up once. This sequence joins TRBV7-8 and TRBJ1-2, with D perhaps matching TRBD1 (5 bases). The CDR3 has 16 amino acids. V was shortened by 5 bases and J by 5 bases, with 21 bases between the two germline ends. The germline V gene encodes CDR1 SGHVS and CDR2 FQNEAQ. The CDR3 reads CASSQTMGRALYGYTF. The CDR3 bases are TGTGCCAGCAGCCAAACCATGGGCAGGGCCCTATATGGCTACACCTTC.

This clone was picked up a small number of times. The rearrangement joins TRBV28 to TRBJ2-3; D perhaps matches TRBD1 (6 bases). Per germline, CDR1 MDHEN and CDR2 SYDVKM. Deletions cut 8 bases from V and 4 bases from J, with 13 bases between. The CDR3 covers 13 residues. The CDR3 nucleotides are TGTGCCAGCGAGTACAGGGAGTCAGATACGCAGTATTTT. Its translation is CASEYRESDTQYF. Combining the CDR3 with reference TRBV28 and TRBJ2-3 gives the whole variable domain DVKVTQSSRYLVKRTGEKVFLECVQDMDHENMFWYRQDPGLGLRLIYFSYDVKMKEKGDIPEGYSVSREKKERFSLILESASTNQTSMYLCASEYRESDTQYFGPGTRLTVL.

This chain uses TRBV5-1 with TRBJ2-3, with a weak D call TRBD2 (7 bases). Germline lookup yields CDR1 SGHRS and CDR2 YFSETQ. Deletions cut 4 bases from V and 3 bases from J, with 15 bases between. This CDR3 has 15 amino acids. CDR3 DNA sequence: TGCGCCAGCAGCGTCCCAGGGAGGGGGACAGATACGCAGTATTTT. Its translation: CASSVPGRGTDTQYF.

This sequence joins TRBV28 and TRBJ1-3, with D possibly being TRBD1 (6 bases). V lost 3 bases to trimming and J lost 0 bases, with 15 bases between them. Germline V CDR1 and CDR2: MDHEN, SYDVKM. This CDR3 contains 17 residues. Written as DNA, the CDR3 is TGTGCCAGCAGTTTCGTCAGGGGCGCCTCCTCTGGAAACACCATATATTTT. Translated, it gives CASSFVRGASSGNTIYF.

This chain connects TRBV28 to TRBJ2-7; 12 bases are a match to TRBD2. Germline lookup yields CDR1 MDHEN and CDR2 SYDVKM. The J segment lost 5 bases and the V segment lost 5 bases, leaving 10 bases of the junction unmatched. The CDR3 totals 16 residues. CDR3 nucleotides: TGTGCCAGCAGTCCCTCTCTAGCGGGAGGGTACCACGAGCAGTACTTC. Protein product: CASSPSLAGGYHEQYF.

The rearrangement links TRBV19 to TRBJ2-7, with 11 bases fitting TRBD2. Germline V lookup: CDR1 LNHDA, CDR2 SQIVND (reference sequence). Trimming took 5 bases from V and 3 from J; bases not matched to a gene: 6. This CDR3 comprises 15 residues. The CDR3 region has the DNA TGTGCCAGTAGTCCTCAGACTAGCGGGGTCTACGAGCAGTACTTC. Translation: CASSPQTSGVYEQYF.

J is TRBJ1-4 and V is TRBV18; possibly TRBD1 for D (6 bases). The CDR3 loop spans 15 amino acids. The germline V gene has CDR1 KGHSH and CDR2 LQKENI. The ends were cut back, 0 bases at V and 7 bases at J, with 12 bases in the middle. The CDR3 nucleotides are TGTGCCAGCTCACCACCCTCGGGGGGCGGTGAAAAACTGTTTTTT. Protein sequence: CASSPPSGGGEKLFF. Supplemented by reference TRBV18 and TRBJ1-4, the full variable domain reads NAGVMQNPRHLVRRRGQEARLRCSPMKGHSHVYWYRQLPEEGLKFMVYLQKENIIDESGMPKERFSAEFPKEGPSILRIQQVVRGDSAAYFCASSPPSGGGEKLFFGSGTQLSVL.

This chain joins TRBV11-2 and TRBJ2-2, with 7 positions matching TRBD1. The CDR3 runs 14 residues. The germline CDR1 and CDR2 sequences are SGHAT and FQNNGV. V was clipped by 5 bases and J by 7 bases; unmatched bases: 7. The CDR3 spells CASSALTGIGELFF. As DNA, the CDR3 is TGTGCCAGCAGCGCCCTGACAGGGATCGGGGAGCTGTTTTTT.

J is TRBJ1-1 and V is TRBV5-1; weak D call: TRBD1 (5 bases). CDR1 and CDR2 from the germline V gene are SGHRS and YFSETQ. This CDR3 is built from 14 residues. Trimming stripped 4 bases from V and 2 bases from J, with 12 bases between. The CDR3 DNA sequence: TGCGCCAGCAGCGTTGACGGACAAAACACTGAAGCTTTCTTT. Its translation is CASSVDGQNTEAFF.

The chain uses TRBV5-6 and TRBJ2-3; unclear D gene. The CDR3 is 18 amino acids. The germline V gene encodes CDR1 SGHDT and CDR2 YYEEEE. V lost 3 bases and J lost 0, with 20 bases in between. The CDR3 DNA follows: TGTGCCAGCAGCTCCCGAGTATGGTCGGAGCGTAGCACAGATACGCAGTATTTT. It encodes CASSSRVWSERSTDTQYF.